These 21 T cell receptor beta chains were sequenced from one sample in a study of blood T cell repertoires in COVID-19. TCRdb's table, derived via immunoSEQ multiplex PCR, lists solely in-frame clones and lacks some. The sample shows about 6,100 clones, about 93% of them seen only once. The specimen sequenced was peripheral blood. The receptors derive from a human donor in a cohort sampled during active COVID-19.

This chain uses TRBV19 with TRBJ2-1, with 7 positions matching TRBD1. This CDR3 comprises 15 residues. The V and J ends lost 9 bases and 4 bases, in that order; junction bases with no gene match: 12. Per the germline V gene, CDR1 is LNHDA and CDR2 is SQIVND (reference sequence). The CDR3 coding sequence is TGTGCCAGCCCCCGTTCGGGACAGTGGTACAATGAGCAGTTCTTC. This encodes CASPRSGQWYNEQFF.

V gene TRBV24-1 combines with J gene TRBJ2-5; D unclear. The CDR3 contains 12 residues. Germline lookup yields CDR1 KGHDR and CDR2 SFDVKD. The V end was cut by 4 bases, the J end by 4 bases, with 6 bases between. CDR3 DNA: TGTGCCACCAGTGAGCCCGGAGAGACCCAGTACTTC. Translated, it gives CATSEPGETQYF.

The chain has TRBV28 and TRBJ2-7, with 9 positions matching TRBD2. The CDR3 is 16 residues long. V dropped 6 bases and J dropped 1; count of bases not matched to a gene: 10. Germline CDR1 and CDR2: MDHEN and SYDVKM. CDR3 sequence: CASRPEGLAGSYEQYF. The CDR3 DNA reads as TGTGCCAGCAGGCCGGAGGGGCTAGCGGGGTCCTACGAGCAGTACTTC.

This clone occurred once. The CDR3 protein is CASSVAQRTGAEQYF. The DNA for the CDR3 is TGTGCCAGCAGCGTAGCTCAAAGGACAGGGGCCGAGCAGTACTTC. The chain employs TRBV9 and TRBJ2-7; 9 bases align to TRBD1. The V gene's germline CDR1 is SGDLS and CDR2 YYNGEE. The CDR3 length is 15 residues. Trimming at V came to 0 bases and at J to 6 bases, leaving 7 bases not matched to a gene.

The chain carries TRBV28 and TRBJ2-1; TRBD2 matches at 16 bases. The CDR3 is 17 amino acids. Germline-derived CDR1 and CDR2 are MDHEN and SYDVKM. The trim removed 5 bases at V and 10 bases at J, leaving 11 bases unmatched. In nucleotides, the CDR3 is TGTGCCAGCAGTCCGGGACTAGCGGGAGGGCCAGAGGGGGAGCAGTTCTTC. It specifies CASSPGLAGGPEGEQFF.

The CDR3 DNA reads as TGCAGCGTTGAAGGGATCGGGACAGGGGATTCCTACGAGCAGTACTTC. Protein: CSVEGIGTGDSYEQYF. The rearrangement joins TRBV29-1 to TRBJ2-7; 10 bases are shared with TRBD1. Per the germline V gene, CDR1 is SQVTM and CDR2 is ANQGSEA. J lost 1 base, V lost 1 base, and 7 bases had no gene match. The CDR3 is made up of 16 amino acids.

The rearrangement uses TRBV7-9 and TRBJ1-2; 7 nucleotides align to TRBD1. There are 14 residues in the CDR3. Germline-derived CDR1 and CDR2 are SEHNR and FQNEAQ (reference sequence). Trimming took 2 bases from V and 9 from J; bases not matched to a gene: 9. This CDR3 reads CASSLLAGQQSYTF. The CDR3 coding sequence is TGTGCCAGCAGCTTATTGGCGGGACAGCAAAGCTACACCTTC.

V is TRBV7-8 and J is TRBJ2-1, with 10 positions matching TRBD2. The CDR3 contains 16 residues. CDR1 and CDR2 (germline): SGHVS, FQNEAQ. V dropped 5 bases and J dropped 8; count of bases not matched to a gene: 12. The CDR3 region is CASSTRLAGVIDEQFF. As DNA, the CDR3 is TGTGCCAGCAGCACCCGGCTAGCGGGAGTTATCGATGAGCAGTTCTTC.

The chain has TRBV6-6 and TRBJ2-1, with D perhaps matching TRBD1 (6 bases). Germline CDR1 is MNHNY and CDR2 is SVGAGI (reference sequence). The CDR3 spans 13 residues. Between the trimmed V and J ends, which lost 6 bases and 10 bases, there was a span of 16 bases. CDR3 sequence (DNA): TGTGCCAGCAGCCTCCTACAGGGTCGGGAGCAGTTCTTC. It encodes CASSLLQGREQFF.

The chain recombines TRBV7-9 with TRBJ2-5; perhaps TRBD2 as D (6 bases). This CDR3 region has 15 residues. CDR1 SEHNR and CDR2 FQNEAQ come from the germline V gene (reference sequence). V lost 5 bases, J lost 2 bases, and 15 bases lay in between. The CDR3 here is CASSPSVADQETQYF. CDR3 sequence (DNA): TGTGCCAGCAGCCCCTCGGTAGCGGATCAAGAGACCCAGTACTTC.

This clone has just a few counts. V usage is TRBV9 and J usage is TRBJ1-2; D is perhaps TRBD1 (5 bases). The germline V and J ends were trimmed by 0 bases and 2 bases, with 11 bases remaining between them. From germline, CDR1 is SGDLS and CDR2 YYNGEE. CDR3 size: 15 residues. The CDR3 is CASSVDAGKNYGYTF. In DNA, the CDR3 is TGTGCCAGCAGCGTAGATGCAGGGAAGAACTATGGCTACACCTTC.

CDR3 protein: CASSLGRKQFF. In DNA form, the CDR3 reads TGTGCCAGCAGTTTGGGGCGCAAGCAGTTCTTC. V usage is TRBV28 and J usage is TRBJ2-1; tentatively, D is TRBD1 (5 bases). CDR3 length equals 11 residues. Germline CDR1 reads MDHEN; CDR2 reads SYDVKM. The V gene lost 3 bases and the J gene lost 11 bases, with 8 bases spanning the gap.

CDR3 nucleotides: TGTGCCAGCAGCTTGGGCAGGGGTAATGAAAAACTGTTTTTT. As protein: CASSLGRGNEKLFF. The chain employs TRBV5-6 and TRBJ1-4, with D perhaps TRBD1 (6 bases). V was shortened by 0 bases and J by 4 bases, with 7 bases between the two germline ends. This CDR3 is built from 14 residues. Germline CDR1 reads SGHDT; CDR2 reads YYEEEE.

This clone was detected only once. J is TRBJ2-3 and V is TRBV18; 8 bases align to TRBD2. CDR3 length: 14 amino acids. CDR1 KGHSH and CDR2 LQKENI come from the germline V gene. Trimming at V came to 8 bases and at J to 0 bases, leaving 4 bases not matched to a gene. In DNA, the CDR3 is TGTGCCAGCAGAGGACTAGCTAGCACAGATACGCAGTATTTT. Its translation is CASRGLASTDTQYF.

The chain carries TRBV4-2 and TRBJ2-3; TRBD2 matches at 8 bases. Looked up from germline, CDR1 is LGHNA and CDR2 is YNFKEQ. The CDR3 extends over 15 amino acids. V dropped 6 bases and J dropped 0; count of bases not matched to a gene: 5. CDR3 region: CASSQTSGSTDTQYF. The CDR3 bases are TGTGCCAGCAGTCAAACTAGCGGAAGCACAGATACGCAGTATTTT.

The J gene is TRBJ2-1, the V gene TRBV4-2, with D possibly being TRBD2 (6 bases). The CDR3 contains 17 residues. The V gene's germline CDR1 is LGHNA and CDR2 YNFKEQ. Trimming took off 4 bases at V and 5 bases at J, with 21 bases between the two ends. As DNA, the CDR3 is TGTGCCAGCAGCCGGGACTCAACCGGGCGGACAAACAATGAGCAGTTCTTC. Its protein is CASSRDSTGRTNNEQFF.

The chain has TRBV28 and TRBJ2-5, with 7 bases that match TRBD2. The length of the CDR3 is 16 residues. The trim removed 2 bases at V and 5 bases at J, leaving 11 bases unmatched. The germline V gene has CDR1 MDHEN and CDR2 SYDVKM. The CDR3 loop is CASSLLGEGPLETQYF. The CDR3 nucleotides are TGTGCCAGCAGTTTACTGGGGGAGGGCCCTCTTGAGACCCAGTACTTC.

The gene calls are TRBV11-2 and TRBJ2-7; 7 nucleotides match TRBD2. The J segment lost 6 bases and the V segment lost 4 bases, leaving 12 bases of the junction unmatched. The CDR3 has 15 amino acids. Germline CDR1 is SGHAT and CDR2 is FQNNGV. The CDR3 nucleotides are TGTGCCAGCAGCTGGCGGGGGATGGGCTTGCGCGAGCAGTACTTC. This gives the protein CASSWRGMGLREQYF.

The rearrangement uses TRBV4-1 and TRBJ2-2; 13 bases are shared with TRBD2. This CDR3 has 17 residues. Germline V gene sequence: CDR1 MGHRA, CDR2 YSYEKL. J lost 6 bases, V lost 0 bases, and 4 bases had no gene match. CDR3: CASSQDRTSGSAGELFF. In DNA form, the CDR3 reads TGCGCCAGCAGCCAAGACCGGACTAGCGGGAGCGCCGGGGAGCTGTTTTTT.

CDR3 loop: CASSPHRQGSLAKNIQYF. CDR3 sequence (DNA): TGTGCCAGCAGTCCTCATCGACAGGGGAGTCTAGCCAAAAACATTCAGTACTTC. The chain recombines TRBV28 with TRBJ2-4; 8 nucleotides match TRBD1. In germline, CDR1 is MDHEN, CDR2 SYDVKM. The V gene end was trimmed by 5 bases and the J gene end by 0 bases; junction bases not matched to a gene: 12. The CDR3 is 18 residues long.

CDR3 sequence: CASSRLGQREQFF. As DNA, the CDR3 is TGTGCCAGCAGCCGCCTAGGGCAGCGGGAGCAGTTCTTC. The chain carries TRBV11-3 and TRBJ2-1; weak D call: TRBD2 (5 bases). This CDR3 comprises 13 residues. In germline, CDR1 is SGHNT, CDR2 YENEEA. Trimming took off 5 bases at V and 10 bases at J, with 15 bases between the two ends.